A selection of T cell receptor beta chains follows, all from one sample in a study of T cell repertoires in cytomegalovirus infection. These receptors' targets are unknown. TCRdb used MiXCR to reprocess the reads, holding one entry per CDR3 protein. This sample has roughly 150,000 distinct CDR3 sequences; about 31% occur once, and the top ten carry roughly half. Sequenced here: CD8+ T cells from cultured PBMCs, sampled from culture after CMV antigen stimulation. Receptors originate from a human donor in good health (CMV status not recorded). Some clones in this sample may be carry-over from other donors' samples. Each CDR3 is given with its conserved first and last residue. Each record gives: J gene, clone size, D gene, CDR3 length, V gene, CDR3 protein, CDR3 DNA. A D gene is named only where the DNA matches it firmly. Clone size is stated in some rows and not others, as once, few, many or a class when expanded.

>TRBJ2-7|.|.|13|TRBV28
CATRDLSSYEQYF
TGTGCCACGAGGGACTTAAGCTCCTACGAGCAGTACTTC
>TRBJ2-3|few|.|16|TRBV6-6
CASSWVGGGAGDTQYF
TGTGCCAGCAGTTGGGTAGGGGGGGGGGCAGGAGATACGCAGTATTTT
>TRBJ2-1|.|TRBD2|13|TRBV20-1
CSARSGGAREQFF
TGCAGTGCCCGTAGCGGGGGGGCAAGGGAGCAGTTCTTC
>TRBJ2-2|once|.|14|TRBV4-1
CASSLGNGGPELFF
TGCGCCAGCAGCCTCGGAAACGGGGGGCCGGAGCTGTTTTTT
>TRBJ2-7|.|.|15|TRBV28
CASTLTGTLSYEQYF
TGTGCCAGCACCTTGACAGGAACCCTCTCCTACGAGCAGTACTTC
>TRBJ2-2|many|TRBD2|15|TRBV7-8
CASSLGVAGAIELFF
TGTGCCAGCAGCTTAGGGGTAGCGGGGGCGATAGAGCTGTTTTTT
>TRBJ2-7|.|.|14|TRBV9
CASSVGVGDDEQYF
TGTGCCAGCAGCGTAGGGGTAGGGGACGACGAGCAGTACTTC
>TRBJ1-2|few|.|18|TRBV6-5
CASSYSRISVGGDYGYTF
TGTGCCAGCAGTTACTCGAGGATCTCAGTTGGAGGGGACTATGGCTACACCTTC
>TRBJ1-6|.|.|17|TRBV19
CASTPNGRSSYNSPLHF
TGTGCCAGTACCCCAAATGGGAGGAGCTCCTATAATTCACCCCTCCACTTT
>TRBJ1-2|few|.|13|TRBV27
CAAAAGASYGYTF
TGTGCCGCGGCGGCCGGGGCCTCTTATGGCTACACCTTC
>TRBJ1-5|.|.|15|TRBV4-2
CASSQEDGLGQPQHF
TGTGCCAGCAGCCAAGAAGACGGCCTCGGTCAGCCCCAGCATTTT
>TRBJ1-2|.|.|13|TRBV20-1
CSPQDISNYGYTF
TGCAGTCCCCAGGACATTTCTAACTATGGCTACACCTTC
>TRBJ1-5|many|.|16|TRBV5-6
CASSLGGGPSNQPQHF
TGTGCCAGCAGCTTGGGTGGGGGGCCAAGCAATCAGCCCCAGCATTTT
>TRBJ2-7|.|TRBD1|15|TRBV6-6
CASSYPETGVVEQYF
TGTGCCAGCAGTTACCCAGAGACAGGGGTCGTCGAGCAGTACTTC
>TRBJ2-1|many|TRBD2|18|TRBV7-9
CASSLGASGGGSVNEQFF
TGTGCCAGCAGCTTAGGGGCCAGCGGGGGGGGCTCGGTCAATGAGCAGTTCTTC
>TRBJ2-3|.|TRBD2|15|TRBV7-3
CASSSIAGRTDTQYF
TGTGCCAGCAGCTCCATAGCGGGACGCACAGATACGCAGTATTTT
>TRBJ2-5|few|.|13|TRBV6-5
CASSPGGEETQYF
TGTGCCAGCAGCCCCGGGGGCGAGGAGACCCAGTACTTC
>TRBJ1-1|.|.|15|TRBV27
CASSLSVGGNTEAFF
TGTGCCAGCAGTTTATCGGTAGGAGGAAACACTGAAGCTTTCTTT
>TRBJ2-1|.|TRBD2|20|TRBV9
CASSLSTSGGPPSSYNEQFF
TGTGCCAGCAGCCTCTCAACTAGCGGGGGGCCCCCCAGCTCCTACAATGAGCAGTTCTTC
>TRBJ2-7|few|.|12|TRBV6-1
CASRDFPYEQYF
TGTGCCAGCAGGGACTTCCCCTACGAGCAGTACTTC
>TRBJ2-5|few|.|13|TRBV6-5
CASSTVGQETQYF
TGTGCCAGCAGTACAGTGGGGCAAGAGACCCAGTACTTC
>TRBJ2-1|few|.|16|TRBV7-3
CASSPAQGVDYNEQFF
TGTGCCAGCAGCCCCGCCCAGGGAGTGGACTACAATGAGCAGTTCTTC
>TRBJ1-1|.|TRBD1|13|TRBV12-3/TRBV12-4
CASSDRVVTEAFF
TGTGCCAGCAGTGACAGGGTAGTAACTGAAGCTTTCTTT
>TRBJ2-2|many|.|14|TRBV7-8
CASSLAPGTGELFF
TGTGCCAGCAGCTTAGCGCCGGGGACCGGGGAGCTGTTTTTT
>TRBJ2-4|few|.|12|TRBV6-5
CASSLNGNIQYF
TGTGCCAGCAGTTTAAATGGAAACATTCAGTACTTC
>TRBJ1-5|many|.|12|TRBV28
CASSLGRQPQHF
TGTGCCAGCAGTTTAGGTAGACAGCCCCAGCATTTT
>TRBJ2-5|few|.|13|TRBV12-3/TRBV12-4
CASSFTSGETQYF
TGTGCCAGCAGTTTCACCTCGGGGGAGACCCAGTACTTC
>TRBJ2-3|many|.|16|TRBV7-6
CASSLSGAGNTDTQYF
TGTGCCAGCAGCTTAAGTGGTGCGGGCAACACAGATACGCAGTATTTT
>TRBJ1-5|.|.|15|TRBV6-6
CASSYLGQSNQPQHF
TGTGCCAGCAGTTACCTTGGACAGAGTAATCAGCCCCAGCATTTT
>TRBJ1-1|.|.|15|TRBV27
CASSLSVTGNTEAFF
TGTGCCAGCAGTTTATCGGTAACAGGGAACACTGAAGCTTTCTTT
>TRBJ1-1|many|.|12|TRBV7-9
CASSLGGGEAFF
TGTGCCAGCAGCCTGGGAGGAGGTGAAGCTTTCTTT
>TRBJ2-2|few|.|12|TRBV29-1
CSVWGNTGELFF
TGCAGCGTCTGGGGGAACACCGGGGAGCTGTTTTTT
>TRBJ2-2|.|.|12|TRBV6-6
CASKHGTGELFF
TGTGCCAGCAAGCATGGCACCGGGGAGCTGTTTTTT
>TRBJ2-3|.|.|15|TRBV18
CASSPFSQGVDTQYF
TGTGCCAGCTCACCTTTTTCACAGGGTGTGGATACGCAGTATTTT
>TRBJ1-6|.|.|17|TRBV5-5
CASRFRGRSSLFSPLHF
TGTGCCAGCAGGTTCAGGGGACGGTCCTCTCTTTTTTCACCCCTCCACTTT
>TRBJ2-7|.|TRBD1|15|TRBV6-5
CASSYGQGALYEQYF
TGTGCCAGCAGTTATGGACAGGGGGCTCTCTACGAGCAGTACTTC
>TRBJ1-1|.|.|15|TRBV2
CASSEWRGRNTEAFF
TGTGCCAGCAGTGAATGGAGGGGTCGGAACACTGAAGCTTTCTTT
>TRBJ2-7|few|TRBD2|14|TRBV6-5
CASSYSGGAGEQYF
TGTGCCAGCAGTTACAGCGGGGGGGCGGGGGAGCAGTACTTC
>TRBJ1-2|few|.|13|TRBV6-6
CASSEDGIYGYTF
TGTGCCAGCAGCGAAGACGGAATTTATGGCTACACCTTC
>TRBJ1-6|many|.|12|TRBV12-3/TRBV12-4
CASRLVGHALHF
TGTGCCAGCAGACTTGTAGGACACGCCCTCCACTTT
>TRBJ1-2|.|.|10|TRBV6-5
CATFFYGYTF
TGTGCCACCTTTTTCTATGGCTACACCTTC
>TRBJ2-3|.|TRBD1|14|TRBV11-1
CASSWTGYEDTQYF
TGTGCCAGCAGCTGGACAGGGTATGAGGATACGCAGTATTTT
>TRBJ1-1|.|.|13|TRBV7-8
CASIADTHTEAFF
TGTGCCAGCATCGCGGACACACACACTGAAGCTTTCTTT
>TRBJ1-6|few|.|12|TRBV12-3/TRBV12-4
CASSSYNSPLHF
TGTGCCAGCAGTTCCTATAATTCACCCCTCCACTTT
>TRBJ1-1|.|.|14|TRBV29-1
CSVARVGKGTEAFF
TGCAGCGTTGCCCGGGTTGGTAAGGGCACTGAAGCTTTCTTT
>TRBJ1-3|.|TRBD1|17|TRBV27
CASSPLSGQFSGNTIYF
TGTGCCAGCAGTCCCCTATCGGGACAGTTCTCTGGAAACACCATATATTTT
>TRBJ1-1|many|.|13|TRBV6-2/TRBV6-3
CASSPPPLGEAFF
TGTGCCAGCAGCCCACCCCCTCTAGGTGAAGCTTTCTTT
>TRBJ2-5|many|TRBD2|15|TRBV7-9
CASSLGPSGQETQYF
TGTGCCAGCAGCTTAGGTCCTAGCGGACAAGAGACCCAGTACTTC
>TRBJ2-3|few|.|14|TRBV7-8
CASSSPPGQDTQYF
TGTGCCAGCAGCTCGCCCCCAGGGCAAGATACGCAGTATTTT
>TRBJ1-2|.|.|12|TRBV15
CATSSRGSGYTF
TGTGCCACCAGCAGTAGGGGGTCTGGCTACACCTTC
>TRBJ2-3|many|TRBD2|16|TRBV28
CASSPMTSGGPDTQYF
TGTGCCAGCAGTCCGATGACTAGCGGGGGGCCGGATACGCAGTATTTT
>TRBJ2-7|few|.|13|TRBV7-6
CASSSPGVYEQYF
TGTGCCAGCAGCTCACCGGGCGTCTACGAGCAGTACTTC
>TRBJ2-3|.|.|16|TRBV2
CASRRSTVRGTDTQYF
TGTGCCAGCCGACGGAGCACTGTAAGAGGCACAGATACGCAGTATTTT